Below, one T cell receptor (beta chain) is given with its context. A TCRbeta library incorporating unique molecular identifiers was prepared. TCRdb ran MiXCR on the PCR reads and lists one entry per CDR3 protein. The table has fewer than 400,000 distinct CDR3 sequences, about a fifth seen once. This sample is part of a study of T-cell reconstitution after alpha-beta-depleted transplantation in children. With 4 bases removed from V and 0 bases from J, the gap between germline ends came to 8 bases. This CDR3 spans 14 amino acids. Germline V gene data show CDR1 as MGHDK and CDR2 as SYGVNS. The V and J genes are TRBV25-1 and TRBJ2-3; D unclear. The source material was PBMCs from the stem cell graft donor, sampled from the stem cell graft. This clonotype was sampled from a human donor who donated a stem cell graft to a child with acute myeloid leukemia. CDR3 sequence reads: CASSALVSTDTQYF. CDR3 DNA: TGTGCCAGCAGTGCTCTTGTCAGCACAGATACGCAGTATTTT. The whole variable domain, filled in from reference TRBV25-1 and TRBJ2-3, reads EADIYQTPRYLVIGTGKKITLECSQTMGHDKMYWYQQDPGMELHLIHYSYGVNSTEKGDLSSESTVSRIRTEHFPLTLESARPSHTSQYLCASSALVSTDTQYFGPGTRLTVL.